This TCR beta chain appears in the sequencing data of a study of blood T cell repertoires in COVID-19. Clones were sequenced by immunoSEQ multiplex PCR, and TCRdb holds only the in-frame ones, with some missing. The data show fewer than 90,000 clones, about 80% seen once. There are 15 residues in the CDR3. From germline, CDR1 is KGHSH and CDR2 LQKENI. The V and J ends lost 3 bases and 3 bases respectively, with 14 bases between them. This rearrangement joins TRBV18 to TRBJ1-1; a weak D match, TRBD1 (6 bases). The receptor's source is a human donor in a cohort sampled during active COVID-19. What was sequenced was peripheral blood. In nucleotides, the CDR3 is TGTGCCAGCTCACCGTACAGGGAATCGGACACTGAAGCTTTCTTT. Protein product: CASSPYRESDTEAFF.